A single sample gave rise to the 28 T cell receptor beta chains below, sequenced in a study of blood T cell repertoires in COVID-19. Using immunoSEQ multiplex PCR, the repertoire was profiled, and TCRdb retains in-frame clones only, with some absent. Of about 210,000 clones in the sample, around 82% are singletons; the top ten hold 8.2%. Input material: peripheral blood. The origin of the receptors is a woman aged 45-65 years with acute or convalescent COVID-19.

CDR3 amino acids: CASSSVGGRNEQFF. CDR3 in DNA: TGTGCCAGCAGCTCTGTCGGGGGTCGGAATGAGCAGTTCTTC. V and J are TRBV5-6 and TRBJ2-1; D is possibly TRBD2 (6 bases). V was clipped by 3 bases and J by 7 bases, with 14 bases between them. This CDR3 has 14 residues. Germline V gene lookup returns CDR1 SGHDT and CDR2 YYEEEE.

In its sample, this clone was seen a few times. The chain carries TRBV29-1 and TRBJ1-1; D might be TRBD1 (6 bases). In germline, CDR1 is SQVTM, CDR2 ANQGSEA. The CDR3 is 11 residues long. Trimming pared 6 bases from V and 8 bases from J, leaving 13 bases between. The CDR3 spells CSVARGSEAFF. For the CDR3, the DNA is TGCAGCGTCGCCAGGGGAAGCGAAGCTTTCTTT.

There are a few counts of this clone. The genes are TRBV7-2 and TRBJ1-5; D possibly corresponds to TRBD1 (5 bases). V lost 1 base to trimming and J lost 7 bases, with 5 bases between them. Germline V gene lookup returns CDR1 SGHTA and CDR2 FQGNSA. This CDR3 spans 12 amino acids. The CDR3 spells CASSLEGQPQHF. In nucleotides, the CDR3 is TGTGCCAGCAGCTTAGAGGGGCAGCCCCAGCATTTT. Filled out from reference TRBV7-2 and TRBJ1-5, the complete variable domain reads GAGVSQSPSNKVTEKGKDVELRCDPISGHTALYWYRQSLGQGLEFLIYFQGNSAPDKSGLPSDRFSAERTGGSVSTLTIQRTQQEDSAVYLCASSLEGQPQHFGDGTRLSIL.

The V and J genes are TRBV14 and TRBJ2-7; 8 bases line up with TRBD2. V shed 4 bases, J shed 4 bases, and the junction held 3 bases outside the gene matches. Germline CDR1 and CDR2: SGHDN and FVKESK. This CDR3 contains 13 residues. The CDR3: CASSPLAVYEQYF. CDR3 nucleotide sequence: TGTGCCAGCAGCCCACTAGCGGTATACGAGCAGTACTTC.

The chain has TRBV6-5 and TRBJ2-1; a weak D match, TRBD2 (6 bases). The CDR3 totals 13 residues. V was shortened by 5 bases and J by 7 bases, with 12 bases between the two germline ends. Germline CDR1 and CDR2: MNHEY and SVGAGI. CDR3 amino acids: CASSRLGGNEQFF. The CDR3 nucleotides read TGTGCCAGCAGTCGTCTTGGAGGGAATGAGCAGTTCTTC.

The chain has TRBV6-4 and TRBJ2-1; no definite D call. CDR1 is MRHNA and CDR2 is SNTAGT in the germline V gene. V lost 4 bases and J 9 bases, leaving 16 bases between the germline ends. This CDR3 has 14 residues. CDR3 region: CASSVAQSSGEQFF. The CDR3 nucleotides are TGTGCCAGCAGTGTTGCCCAATCTTCCGGTGAGCAGTTCTTC.

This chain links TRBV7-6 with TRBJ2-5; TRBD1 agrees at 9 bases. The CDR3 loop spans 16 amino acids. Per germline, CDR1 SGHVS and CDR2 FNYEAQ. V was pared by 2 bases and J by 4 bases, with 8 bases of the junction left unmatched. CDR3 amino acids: CASSLPPQGAGETQYF. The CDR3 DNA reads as TGTGCCAGCAGCTTACCTCCACAGGGGGCGGGAGAGACCCAGTACTTC.

For the CDR3, the DNA is TGTGCCAGCAGCCCTCAACGGGCAGGGGGAAGGGCTAACTATGGCTACACCTTC. This sequence encodes CASSPQRAGGRANYGYTF. This sequence joins TRBV3-1 (or the pseudogene TRBV3-2) and TRBJ1-2; 7 nucleotides agree with TRBD1. Germline V lookup: CDR1 LGHDT, CDR2 YNNKEL (reference sequence). Losses at the gene ends were 4 bases for V and 0 bases for J; bases not matched to a gene: 14. The CDR3 loop spans 18 amino acids.

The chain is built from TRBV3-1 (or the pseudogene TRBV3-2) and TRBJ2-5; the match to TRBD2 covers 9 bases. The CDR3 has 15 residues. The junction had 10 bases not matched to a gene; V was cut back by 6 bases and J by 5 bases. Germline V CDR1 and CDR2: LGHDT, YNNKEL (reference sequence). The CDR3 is CASRPREGQGETQYF. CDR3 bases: TGTGCCAGCAGGCCGCGGGAGGGCCAGGGTGAGACCCAGTACTTC.

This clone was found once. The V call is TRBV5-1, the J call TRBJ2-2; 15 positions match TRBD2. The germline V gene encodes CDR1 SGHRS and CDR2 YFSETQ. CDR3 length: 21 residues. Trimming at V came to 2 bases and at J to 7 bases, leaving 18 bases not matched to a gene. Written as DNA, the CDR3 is TGCGCCAGCAGCTTTATGGCCCAAACCGGACTAGCGGGAGGGCCGGGCGGGGAGCTGTTTTTT. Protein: CASSFMAQTGLAGGPGGELFF.

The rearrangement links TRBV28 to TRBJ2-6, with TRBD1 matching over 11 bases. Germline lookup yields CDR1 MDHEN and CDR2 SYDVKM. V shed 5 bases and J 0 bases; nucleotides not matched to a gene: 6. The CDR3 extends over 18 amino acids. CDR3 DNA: TGTGCCAGCAGTGCGCGGGACAGGGGGTACTCTGGGGCCAACGTCCTGACTTTC. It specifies CASSARDRGYSGANVLTF. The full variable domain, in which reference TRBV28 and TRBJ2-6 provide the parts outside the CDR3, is DVKVTQSSRYLVKRTGEKVFLECVQDMDHENMFWYRQDPGLGLRLIYFSYDVKMKEKGDIPEGYSVSREKKERFSLILESASTNQTSMYLCASSARDRGYSGANVLTFGAGSRLTVL.

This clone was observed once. CDR3 in amino acids: CATRDREANTEAFF. The CDR3 DNA sequence: TGTGCCACCCGGGACAGGGAAGCGAACACTGAAGCTTTCTTT. The chain links TRBV10-3 to TRBJ1-1; TRBD1 aligns across 9 bases. This CDR3 is 14 amino acids long. The ends lost 10 bases at V and 1 base at J; junction bases unmatched: 7. The V gene's germline CDR1 is ENHRY and CDR2 SYGVKD.

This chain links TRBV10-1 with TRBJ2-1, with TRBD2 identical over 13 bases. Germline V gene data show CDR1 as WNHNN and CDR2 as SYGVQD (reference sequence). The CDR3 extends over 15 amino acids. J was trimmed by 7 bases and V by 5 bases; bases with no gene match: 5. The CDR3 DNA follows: TGCGCCAGCAGTCGGGGACTAGCGGGACTGAATGAGCAGTTCTTC. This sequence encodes CASSRGLAGLNEQFF.

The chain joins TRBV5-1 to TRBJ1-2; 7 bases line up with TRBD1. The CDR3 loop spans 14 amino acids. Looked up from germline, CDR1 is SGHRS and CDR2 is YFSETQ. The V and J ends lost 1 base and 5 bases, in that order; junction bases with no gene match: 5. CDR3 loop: CASSLTGDGYGYTF. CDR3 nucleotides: TGCGCCAGCAGCTTGACAGGGGACGGGTATGGCTACACCTTC.

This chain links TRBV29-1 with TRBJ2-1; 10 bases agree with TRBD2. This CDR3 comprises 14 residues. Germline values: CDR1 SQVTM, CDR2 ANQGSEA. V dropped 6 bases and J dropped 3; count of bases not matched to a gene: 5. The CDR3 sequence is CSVVSGGGYNEQFF. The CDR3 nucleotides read TGCAGCGTCGTAAGCGGGGGGGGCTACAATGAGCAGTTCTTC.

The chain's CDR3 is CASSLDGGIITDTQYF. The CDR3 DNA follows: TGCGCCAGCAGCTTGGACGGCGGGATAATTACAGATACGCAGTATTTT. This sequence joins TRBV5-1 and TRBJ2-3; D is possibly TRBD2 (6 bases). The CDR3 sequence is 16 residues long. Germline V gene lookup returns CDR1 SGHRS and CDR2 YFSETQ. V shed 0 bases and J shed 3 bases, with 14 bases lying between them.

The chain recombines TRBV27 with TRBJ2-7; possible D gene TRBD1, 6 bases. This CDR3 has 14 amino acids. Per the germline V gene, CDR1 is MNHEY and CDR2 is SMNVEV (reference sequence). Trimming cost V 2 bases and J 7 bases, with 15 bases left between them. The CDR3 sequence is CASSLTRDMREQYF. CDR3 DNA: TGTGCCAGCAGTTTAACCCGGGACATGCGTGAGCAGTACTTC.

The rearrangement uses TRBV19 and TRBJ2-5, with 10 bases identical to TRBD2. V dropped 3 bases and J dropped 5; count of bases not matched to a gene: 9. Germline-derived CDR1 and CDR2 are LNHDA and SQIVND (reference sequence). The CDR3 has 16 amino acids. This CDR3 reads CASSIGGLAGVETQYF. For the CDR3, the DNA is TGTGCCAGTAGTATCGGAGGCCTAGCGGGAGTTGAGACCCAGTACTTC.

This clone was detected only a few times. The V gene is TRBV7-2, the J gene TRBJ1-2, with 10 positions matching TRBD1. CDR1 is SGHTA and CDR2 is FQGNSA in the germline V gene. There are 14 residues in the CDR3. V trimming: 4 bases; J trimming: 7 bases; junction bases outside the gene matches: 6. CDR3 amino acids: CASSSRDRGSGYTF. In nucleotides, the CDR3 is TGTGCCAGCAGCTCCCGGGACAGGGGAAGTGGCTACACCTTC. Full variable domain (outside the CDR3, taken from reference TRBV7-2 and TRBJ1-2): GAGVSQSPSNKVTEKGKDVELRCDPISGHTALYWYRQSLGQGLEFLIYFQGNSAPDKSGLPSDRFSAERTGGSVSTLTIQRTQQEDSAVYLCASSSRDRGSGYTFGSGTRLTVV.

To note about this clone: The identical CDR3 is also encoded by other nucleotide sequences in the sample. CDR3 residues: CASSPEGTGELFF. The CDR3 nucleotides are TGCGCCAGCAGCCCAGAGGGCACCGGGGAGCTGTTTTTT. The chain couples TRBV5-1 to TRBJ2-2; possible D gene TRBD2, 5 bases. This CDR3 comprises 13 residues. Deletions cut 4 bases from V and 4 bases from J, with 8 bases between. Germline V gives CDR1 SGHRS, CDR2 YFSETQ.

CDR3 region: CASNVRGLASRGDTQYF. CDR3 DNA sequence: TGTGCCAGCAACGTTCGAGGACTAGCTTCTCGTGGGGATACGCAGTATTTT. This sequence joins TRBV21-1 and TRBJ2-3; the table names TRBD2, a call not compared with the DNA. TRBV21-1 is an annotated pseudogene. This CDR3 has 17 residues.

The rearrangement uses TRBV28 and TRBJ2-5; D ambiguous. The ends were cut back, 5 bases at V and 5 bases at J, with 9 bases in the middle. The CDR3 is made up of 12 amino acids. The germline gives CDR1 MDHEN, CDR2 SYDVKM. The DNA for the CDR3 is TGTGCCAGCAGTCCGCTCCGGGAGACCCAGTACTTC. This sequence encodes CASSPLRETQYF.

The CDR3 bases are TGTGCCAGCAGCTTGAGCCTGGGCTCGCGATACGAGCAGTACTTC. The encoded protein is CASSLSLGSRYEQYF. The chain joins TRBV5-4 to TRBJ2-7, with D uncertain. The CDR3 sequence is 15 residues long. Trimming left V 1 base short and J 4 bases short, with 15 bases between. In germline, CDR1 is SGHNT, CDR2 YYREEE (reference sequence).

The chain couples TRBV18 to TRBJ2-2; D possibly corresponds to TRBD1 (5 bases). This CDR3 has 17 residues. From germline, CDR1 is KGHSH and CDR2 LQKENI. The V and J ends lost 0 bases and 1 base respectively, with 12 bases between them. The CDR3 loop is CASSPPTQGRNTGELFF. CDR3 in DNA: TGTGCCAGCTCACCACCGACCCAGGGTAGGAACACCGGGGAGCTGTTTTTT.

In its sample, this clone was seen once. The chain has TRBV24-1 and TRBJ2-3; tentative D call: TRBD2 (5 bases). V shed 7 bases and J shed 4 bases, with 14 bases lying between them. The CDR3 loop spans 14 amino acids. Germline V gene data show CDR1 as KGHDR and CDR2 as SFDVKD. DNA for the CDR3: TGTGCCACCAGCAGAAATACGGGGTCAGATACGCAGTATTTT. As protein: CATSRNTGSDTQYF.

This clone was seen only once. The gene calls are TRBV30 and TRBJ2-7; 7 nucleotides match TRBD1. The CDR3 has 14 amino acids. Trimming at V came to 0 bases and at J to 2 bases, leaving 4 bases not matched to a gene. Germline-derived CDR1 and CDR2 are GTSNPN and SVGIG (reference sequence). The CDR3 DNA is TGTGCCTGGAGTGTGACAGGGAACACCTACGAGCAGTACTTC. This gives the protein CAWSVTGNTYEQYF. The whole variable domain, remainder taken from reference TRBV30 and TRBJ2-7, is SQTIHQWPATLVQPVGSPLSLECTVEGTSNPNLYWYRQAAGRGLQLLFYSVGIGQISSEVPQNLSASRPQDRQFILSSKKLLLSDSGFYLCAWSVTGNTYEQYFGPGTRLTVT.

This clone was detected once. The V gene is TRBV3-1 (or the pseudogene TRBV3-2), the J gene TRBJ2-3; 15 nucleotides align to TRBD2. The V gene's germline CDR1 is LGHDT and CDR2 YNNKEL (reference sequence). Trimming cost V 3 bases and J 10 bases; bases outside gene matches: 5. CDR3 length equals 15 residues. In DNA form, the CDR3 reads TGTGCCAGCAGCCAGGAAGGGACTAGCGGGAGGCCGCAGTATTTT. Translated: CASSQEGTSGRPQYF.

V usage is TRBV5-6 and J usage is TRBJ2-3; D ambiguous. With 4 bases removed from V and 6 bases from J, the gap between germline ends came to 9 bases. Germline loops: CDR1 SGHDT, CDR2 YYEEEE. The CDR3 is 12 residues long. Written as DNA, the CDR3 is TGTGCCAGCAGCCCCTCCTTTGATACGCAGTATTTT. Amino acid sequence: CASSPSFDTQYF.